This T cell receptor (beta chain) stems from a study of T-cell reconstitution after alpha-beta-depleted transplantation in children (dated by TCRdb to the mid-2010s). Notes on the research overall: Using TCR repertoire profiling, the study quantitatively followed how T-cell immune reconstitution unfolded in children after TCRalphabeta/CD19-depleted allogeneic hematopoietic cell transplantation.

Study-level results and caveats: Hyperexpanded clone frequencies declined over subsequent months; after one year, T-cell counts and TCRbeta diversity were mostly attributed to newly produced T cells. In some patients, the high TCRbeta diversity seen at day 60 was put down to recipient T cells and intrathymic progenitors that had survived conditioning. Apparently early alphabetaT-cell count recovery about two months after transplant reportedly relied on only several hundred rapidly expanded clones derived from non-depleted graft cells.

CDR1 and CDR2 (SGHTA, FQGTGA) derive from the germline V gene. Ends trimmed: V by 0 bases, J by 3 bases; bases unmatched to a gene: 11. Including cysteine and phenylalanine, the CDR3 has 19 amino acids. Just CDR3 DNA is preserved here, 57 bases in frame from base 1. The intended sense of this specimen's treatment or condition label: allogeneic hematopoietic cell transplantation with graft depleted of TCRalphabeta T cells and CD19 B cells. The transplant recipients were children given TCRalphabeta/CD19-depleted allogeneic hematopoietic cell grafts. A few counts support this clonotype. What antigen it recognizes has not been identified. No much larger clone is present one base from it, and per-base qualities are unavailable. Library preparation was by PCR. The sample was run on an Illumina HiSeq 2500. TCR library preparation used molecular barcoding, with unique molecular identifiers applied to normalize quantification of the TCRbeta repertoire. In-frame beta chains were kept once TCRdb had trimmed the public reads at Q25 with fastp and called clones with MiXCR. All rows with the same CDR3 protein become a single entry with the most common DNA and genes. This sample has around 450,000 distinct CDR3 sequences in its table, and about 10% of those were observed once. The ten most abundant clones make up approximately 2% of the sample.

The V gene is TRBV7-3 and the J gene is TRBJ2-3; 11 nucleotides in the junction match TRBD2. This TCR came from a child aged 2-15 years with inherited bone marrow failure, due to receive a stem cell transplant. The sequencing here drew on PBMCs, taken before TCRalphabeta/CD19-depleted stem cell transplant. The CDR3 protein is CASSLTATSGIPTTDTQYF. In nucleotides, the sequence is TGTGCCAGCAGCTTAACGGCGACTAGCGGGATACCTACGACAGATACGCAGTATTTT. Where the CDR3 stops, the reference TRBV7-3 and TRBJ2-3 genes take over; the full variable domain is GAGVSQTPSNKVTEKGKYVELRCDPISGHTALYWYRQSLGQGPEFLIYFQGTGAADDSGLPNDRFFAVRPEGSVSTLKIQRTERGDSAVYLCASSLTATSGIPTTDTQYFGPGTRLTVL.